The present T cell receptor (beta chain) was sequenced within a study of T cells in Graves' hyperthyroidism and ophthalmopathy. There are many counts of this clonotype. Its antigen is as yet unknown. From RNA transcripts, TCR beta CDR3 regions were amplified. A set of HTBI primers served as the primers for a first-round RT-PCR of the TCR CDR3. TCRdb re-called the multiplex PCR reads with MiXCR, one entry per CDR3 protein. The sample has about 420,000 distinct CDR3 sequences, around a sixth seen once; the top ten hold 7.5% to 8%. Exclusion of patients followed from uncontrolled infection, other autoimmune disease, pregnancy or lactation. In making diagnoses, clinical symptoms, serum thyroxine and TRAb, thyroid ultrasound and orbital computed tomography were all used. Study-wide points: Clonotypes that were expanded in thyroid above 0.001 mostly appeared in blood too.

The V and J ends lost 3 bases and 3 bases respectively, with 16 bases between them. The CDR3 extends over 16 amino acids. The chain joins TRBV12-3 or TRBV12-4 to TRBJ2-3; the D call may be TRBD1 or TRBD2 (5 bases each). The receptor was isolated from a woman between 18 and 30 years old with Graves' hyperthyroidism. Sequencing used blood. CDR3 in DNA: TGTGCCAGCAGTTTGGGGACCAACCCAGGGACAGATACGCAGTATTTT. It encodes CASSLGTNPGTDTQYF.